The sequence of this T cell receptor beta chain was determined in a study of cytomegalovirus exposure and HLA in healthy donors. Study overall: The same platform was used for the approximately 110 validation repertoires and the 600 to 850 first-cohort repertoires, a later analysis reported.

As regards this clone: Its target is unknown.

Study-level points and caveats: Most sequenced TCRs were rare (though some public TCRs occurred in many donors). The study recorded 160 or so TCR beta chains that were cytomegalovirus-associated.

In germline, CDR1 is MNHEY, CDR2 SVGAGI. With V trimmed by 3 bases and J by 4 bases, 2 bases remained unmatched. The CDR3 totals 13 residues. Sequencing used immunoSEQ multiplex PCR; TCRdb keeps in-frame clones, though not all of them. The sample lists 250,000 to 300,000 clones; almost 90% were seen once. The sample was PBMCs. The rearrangement links TRBV6-5 to TRBJ1-2, with 7 bases that match TRBD1. The source of this sequence is a woman aged 18-35 years in good health and CMV-seronegative. CDR3 residues: CASSYYRGYGYTF. CDR3 sequence (DNA): TGTGCCAGCAGTTATTACAGGGGCTATGGCTACACCTTC.